This is a list of T cell receptor beta chains from one sample in a study of spatial heterogeneity in lung cancer. One entry per CDR3 protein, called by TCRdb with MiXCR from the 5' RACE reads. The table includes approximately 82,000 distinct CDR3 sequences, around 12% detected once. The material was PBMCs, obtained at surgery. Source of these receptors: a male donor with early-stage non-small cell lung cancer. CDR3s include the opening cysteine and the closing phenylalanine or tryptophan. A D gene is named only where the DNA matches it firmly. Clone size is stated in some rows and not others, as once, few, many or a class when expanded.

>many|NA|TRBV6-2/TRBV6-3|TRBJ2-7
TGTGCCAGCAGTTCTGGGGCCCGACCTGGGCAGCAGTACTTC
CASSSGARPGQQYF
>few|NA|TRBV5-1|TRBJ2-5
TGCGCCAGCAGCTGGGAGCAAGAGACCCAGTACTTC
CASSWEQETQYF
>NA|NA|TRBV28|TRBJ2-3
TGTGCCAGCAGTTCCACGATTGGACTCTCTAGCACAGATACGCAGTATTTT
CASSSTIGLSSTDTQYF
>few|NA|TRBV3-1|TRBJ2-2
TGTGCCAGCAGCCGGAACACCGGGGAGCTGTTTTTT
CASSRNTGELFF
>once|NA|TRBV14|TRBJ2-5
TGTGCCAGCAGCCGCGGGACCCAAGAGACCCAGTACTTC
CASSRGTQETQYF
>few|TRBD2|TRBV20-1|TRBJ2-3
TGCAGTGCTCTCTACGGGGCTAGCGGGAGAGGTACGCAGTATTTT
CSALYGASGRGTQYF
>few|NA|TRBV6-4|TRBJ1-4
TGTGCCAGCATCGGAGGTCTACTTATTCTGGGAAAACTGTTTTTT
CASIGGLLILGKLFF
>NA|NA|TRBV29-1|TRBJ1-1
TGCAGCGTTGAAGAAATGCGGGGGAACACTGAAGCTTTCTTT
CSVEEMRGNTEAFF
>NA|TRBD2|TRBV9|TRBJ2-1
TGTGCCAGCAGCGTAGGCACTAGCGGTATCAATGAGCAGTTCTTC
CASSVGTSGINEQFF
>many|TRBD2|TRBV6-2/TRBV6-3|TRBJ2-3
TGTGCCAGCAGTTCAGAGCGGGGATACACAGATACGCAGTATTTT
CASSSERGYTDTQYF
>NA|TRBD2|TRBV4-1|TRBJ2-3
TGCGCCAGCAGCCAGGGGACGGGAGGGCCCCTCACAGATACGCAGTATTTT
CASSQGTGGPLTDTQYF
>few|NA|TRBV20-1|TRBJ2-7
TGCAGTGCCATGGACGCGAGGGAGCAGTACTTC
CSAMDAREQYF
>few|NA|TRBV23-1|TRBJ2-7
TGCGCCAGCAGTCTCTACCGGGACGGGAACTACGAGCAGTACTTC
CASSLYRDGNYEQYF
>few|NA|TRBV2|TRBJ1-1
TGTGCCAGCATGGCACCACAGAGGGACCACACTGAAGCTTTCTTT
CASMAPQRDHTEAFF
>NA|TRBD2|TRBV7-9|TRBJ2-5
TGTGCCAGCAGCTTAACTCGACTAGCGGGAGAGGGAAAAGAGACCCAGTACTTC
CASSLTRLAGEGKETQYF